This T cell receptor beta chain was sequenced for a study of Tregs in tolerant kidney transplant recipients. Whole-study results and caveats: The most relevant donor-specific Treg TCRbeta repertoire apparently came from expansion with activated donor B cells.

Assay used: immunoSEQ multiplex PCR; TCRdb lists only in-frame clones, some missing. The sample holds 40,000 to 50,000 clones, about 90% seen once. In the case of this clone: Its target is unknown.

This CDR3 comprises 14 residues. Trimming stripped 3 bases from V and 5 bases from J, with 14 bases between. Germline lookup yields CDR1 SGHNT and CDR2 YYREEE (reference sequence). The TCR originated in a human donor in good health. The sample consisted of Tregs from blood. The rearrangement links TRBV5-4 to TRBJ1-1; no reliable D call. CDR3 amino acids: CASSSDLASTEAFF. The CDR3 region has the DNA TGTGCCAGCAGCTCGGACCTTGCGAGTACTGAAGCTTTCTTT. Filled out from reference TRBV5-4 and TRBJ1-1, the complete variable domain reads ETGVTQSPTHLIKTRGQQVTLRCSSQSGHNTVSWYQQALGQGPQFIFQYYREEENGRGNFPPRFSGLQFPNYSSELNVNALELDDSALYLCASSSDLASTEAFFGQGTRLTVV.